This entry features one T cell receptor (beta chain) sequence. Its cognate antigen is unknown. Isolated RNA was reverse transcribed in full, so expressed TCRB transcripts were sequenced. TCRdb's copy holds only in-frame clones and misses some; the assay was immunoSEQ multiplex PCR. The data contain some 190,000 clones, approximately 7.8% of them singletons. Every donor provided one heparinised blood draw, which averaged around 120 mL. Via the markers CD45RO/CCR7/CD25/CD127/CD95/CD27, stem cell-like memory, regulatory, central memory and naive CD4+ cells were sorted. The sample comes from a study of beta chain features in type 1 diabetes. This CDR3 is built from 14 residues. V was pared by 3 bases and J by 3 bases, with 12 bases between. Germline V gives CDR1 MDHEN, CDR2 SYDVKM. Study outcomes and limitations: When Type 1 diabetes patients were examined, their TCRB CDR3s proved moderately but significantly shorter in all four CD4+ subsets.

This TCR came from a woman in her 40s with type 1 diabetes. The V and J genes are TRBV28 and TRBJ2-7, with D uncertain. Sequencing was performed on central memory CD4+ T cells from blood. The chain's CDR3 is CASSLIEPIYEQYF. The CDR3 nucleotides are TGTGCCAGCAGTTTGATCGAGCCGATCTACGAGCAGTACTTC. Using reference TRBV28 and TRBJ2-7 for the parts outside the CDR3, the full variable domain is DVKVTQSSRYLVKRTGEKVFLECVQDMDHENMFWYRQDPGLGLRLIYFSYDVKMKEKGDIPEGYSVSREKKERFSLILESASTNQTSMYLCASSLIEPIYEQYFGPGTRLTVT.